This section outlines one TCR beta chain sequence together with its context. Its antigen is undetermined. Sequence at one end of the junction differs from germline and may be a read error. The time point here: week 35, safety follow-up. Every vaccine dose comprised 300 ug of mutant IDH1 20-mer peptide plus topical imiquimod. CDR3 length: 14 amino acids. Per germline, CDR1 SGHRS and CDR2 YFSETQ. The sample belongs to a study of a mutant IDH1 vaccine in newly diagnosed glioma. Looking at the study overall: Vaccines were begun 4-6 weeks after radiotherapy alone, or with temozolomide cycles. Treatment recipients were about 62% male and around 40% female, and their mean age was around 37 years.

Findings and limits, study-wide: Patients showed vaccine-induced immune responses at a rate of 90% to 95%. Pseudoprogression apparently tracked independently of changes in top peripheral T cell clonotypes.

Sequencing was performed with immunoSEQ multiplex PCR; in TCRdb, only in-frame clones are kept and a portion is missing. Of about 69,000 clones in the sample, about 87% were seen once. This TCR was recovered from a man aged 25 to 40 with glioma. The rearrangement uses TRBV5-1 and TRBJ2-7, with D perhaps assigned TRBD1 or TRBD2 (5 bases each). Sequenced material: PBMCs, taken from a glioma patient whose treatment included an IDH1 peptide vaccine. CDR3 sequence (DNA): TGCGCCAGCAGTTTGGGTGGGGGAACCTACGAGCAGTACTTC. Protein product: CASSLGGGTYEQYF.